These 21 T cell receptor beta chains came from one sample sequenced in a study of blood T cell repertoires in COVID-19. Assay: immunoSEQ multiplex PCR; the TCRdb copy retains only in-frame clones and omits some. The data hold some 120,000 clones, with just over 70% observed a single time. Sequences were obtained from peripheral blood. These receptor sequences come from a human donor with acute or convalescent COVID-19. The donor label of this sample is uncertain.

V usage is TRBV6-5 and J usage is TRBJ2-5, with TRBD2 matching over 7 bases. V gave up 7 bases and J gave up 0 bases; unmatched junction bases: 5. The CDR3 length is 14 residues. Germline V gene lookup returns CDR1 MNHEY and CDR2 SVGAGI. The CDR3 nucleotides are TGTGCCAGCACCGAGGGAGGGTACCAAGAGACCCAGTACTTC. Amino acid sequence: CASTEGGYQETQYF.

The J gene is TRBJ1-3, the V gene TRBV7-9; D unclear. The CDR3 has 18 amino acids. V was cut by 1 base and J by 0 bases, with 16 bases left in between. In germline, CDR1 is SEHNR, CDR2 FQNEAQ (reference sequence). CDR3 sequence reads: CASSLVGRAQSSGNTIYF. The CDR3 nucleotides are TGTGCCAGCAGCTTAGTCGGTAGAGCACAGTCCTCTGGAAACACCATATATTTT. Variable domain in full (rest from reference TRBV7-9 and TRBJ1-3): DTGVSQNPRHKITKRGQNVTFRCDPISEHNRLYWYRQTLGQGPEFLTYFQNEAQLEKSRLLSDRFSAERPKGSFSTLEIQRTEQGDSAMYLCASSLVGRAQSSGNTIYFGEGSWLTVV.

V is TRBV7-2 and J is TRBJ2-3; 9 nucleotides align to TRBD1. There are 15 residues in the CDR3. The germline gives CDR1 SGHTA, CDR2 FQGNSA. The V segment lost 1 base and the J segment 6 bases; nucleotides outside the gene matches: 5. This chain's CDR3 is CASSLGGQGFDTQYF. As DNA, the CDR3 is TGTGCCAGCAGCTTAGGGGGACAGGGATTTGATACGCAGTATTTT. Complete variable domain (other parts from reference TRBV7-2 and TRBJ2-3): GAGVSQSPSNKVTEKGKDVELRCDPISGHTALYWYRQSLGQGLEFLIYFQGNSAPDKSGLPSDRFSAERTGGSVSTLTIQRTQQEDSAVYLCASSLGGQGFDTQYFGPGTRLTVL.

This chain joins TRBV4-1 and TRBJ2-7; D possibly corresponds to TRBD1 (5 bases). The CDR3 spans 16 residues. The germline gives CDR1 MGHRA, CDR2 YSYEKL. V lost 4 bases to trimming and J lost 6 bases, with 22 bases between them. The CDR3 protein is CASSPLDMVDFGEQYF. The CDR3, as DNA: TGCGCCAGCAGCCCGCTGGACATGGTAGACTTCGGCGAGCAGTACTTC.

The V and J genes are TRBV7-2 and TRBJ1-5; 9 positions agree with TRBD1. The ends lost 0 bases at V and 6 bases at J; junction bases unmatched: 12. Germline V gene lookup returns CDR1 SGHTA and CDR2 FQGNSA. The CDR3 runs 18 residues. The chain's CDR3 is CASSLALSDRGKIQPQHF. The CDR3 region has the DNA TGTGCCAGCAGCTTAGCACTGTCTGACAGGGGGAAAATTCAGCCCCAGCATTTT. Full variable domain (remainder filled in from reference TRBV7-2 and TRBJ1-5): GAGVSQSPSNKVTEKGKDVELRCDPISGHTALYWYRQSLGQGLEFLIYFQGNSAPDKSGLPSDRFSAERTGGSVSTLTIQRTQQEDSAVYLCASSLALSDRGKIQPQHFGDGTRLSIL.

To note about this clone: A single base separates this from a much larger clone, so it may be a read error. J is TRBJ1-6 and V is TRBV3-1 (or the pseudogene TRBV3-2); 8 nucleotides line up with TRBD1. CDR3 size: 14 residues. Germline assignment: CDR1 LGHDT and CDR2 YNNKEL (reference sequence). CDR3 residues: CASSRGQVNSPFHF. CDR3 DNA sequence: TGTGCCAGCAGCCGGGGACAGGTTAATTCACCCTTCCACTTT.

This CDR3 is CASSQRRGGQSEAFF. CDR3 DNA sequence: TGTGCCAGCAGCCAGCGAAGGGGTGGGCAGTCTGAAGCTTTCTTT. The chain carries TRBV14 and TRBJ1-1; maybe TRBD1 (5 bases). Germline CDR1 and CDR2: SGHDN and FVKESK. This CDR3 is 15 amino acids long. The V end lost 3 bases, the J end lost 6 bases, and 17 bases lay between the germline ends.

The chain combines TRBV30 with TRBJ1-5; 7 bases match TRBD1. The CDR3 is 13 amino acids. Germline CDR1 GTSNPN, CDR2 SVGIG (reference sequence). The V gene end was trimmed by 5 bases and the J gene end by 3 bases; junction bases not matched to a gene: 4. In DNA form, the CDR3 reads TGTGCCTGGGGCAGGGGGTTCAATCAGCCCCAGCATTTT. Its protein product is CAWGRGFNQPQHF.

The chain is built from TRBV6-5 and TRBJ2-7; TRBD1 matches 9 bases. CDR3 length: 12 amino acids. Germline-derived CDR1 and CDR2 are MNHEY and SVGAGI. Losses at the gene ends were 6 bases for V and 6 bases for J; bases not matched to a gene: 3. The CDR3 loop is CASRQGALEQYF. CDR3 in DNA: TGTGCCAGCAGACAGGGGGCTCTCGAGCAGTACTTC.

V gene TRBV6-1 combines with J gene TRBJ2-1; 8 bases agree with TRBD1. This CDR3 has 15 amino acids. Germline V lookup: CDR1 MNHNS, CDR2 SASEGT. V shed 5 bases, J shed 1 base, and the junction held 4 bases outside the gene matches. DNA of the CDR3: TGTGCCAGCAGTAGACAGGGGCAATCCTACAATGAGCAGTTCTTC. As protein: CASSRQGQSYNEQFF.

The V call is TRBV5-4, the J call TRBJ2-2, with 7 bases matching TRBD2. The CDR3 is made up of 17 amino acids. The germline V gene encodes CDR1 SGHNT and CDR2 YYREEE (reference sequence). V gave up 4 bases and J gave up 6 bases; unmatched junction bases: 15. Written as DNA, the CDR3 is TGTGCCAGCAGCCCAGCGGGGACCCCCCCGTCGTCCGGGGAGCTGTTTTTT. Amino acids: CASSPAGTPPSSGELFF.

V and J are TRBV7-6 and TRBJ2-1, with 7 bases matching TRBD1. CDR3 length: 15 amino acids. The V segment lost 4 bases and the J segment 2 bases; nucleotides outside the gene matches: 5. The V gene's germline CDR1 is SGHVS and CDR2 FNYEAQ. This CDR3 reads CASSSQGDPYNEQFF. The CDR3 region has the DNA TGTGCCAGCAGCTCTCAGGGGGACCCCTACAATGAGCAGTTCTTC.

This clone has just a few counts. The chain recombines TRBV2 with TRBJ2-1, with 8 bases aligning to TRBD2. The CDR3 runs 13 residues. J lost 10 bases, V lost 1 base, and 3 bases had no gene match. Germline values: CDR1 SNHLY, CDR2 FYNNEI. The CDR3 sequence: CASSEGGGNEQFF. CDR3 nucleotide sequence: TGTGCCAGCAGTGAAGGCGGGGGGAACGAGCAGTTCTTC.

This clone occurred a few times. The chain is built from TRBV24-1 and TRBJ1-5, with 9 bases matching TRBD1. Germline lookup yields CDR1 KGHDR and CDR2 SFDVKD. The CDR3 consists of 12 residues. V lost 9 bases, J lost 6 bases, and 2 bases stayed unmatched. Here the CDR3 DNA reads TGTGCCACCGGGACAGGGACTCAGCCCCAGCATTTT. Its protein product is CATGTGTQPQHF.

This chain connects TRBV5-1 to TRBJ1-1; D perhaps matches TRBD1 (5 bases). CDR1 SGHRS and CDR2 YFSETQ come from the germline V gene. The CDR3 covers 14 residues. The ends were cut back, 0 bases at V and 4 bases at J, with 10 bases in the middle. In nucleotides, the CDR3 is TGCGCCAGCAGCTTGGGGGGCGGGAGCACTGAAGCTTTCTTT. It encodes CASSLGGGSTEAFF.

This clone has just one count. The V gene is TRBV4-1, the J gene TRBJ2-6; possible D gene TRBD2, 5 bases. In germline, CDR1 is MGHRA, CDR2 YSYEKL. This CDR3 region has 16 residues. V was pared by 0 bases and J by 0 bases, with 6 bases between. The CDR3 nucleotides read TGCGCCAGCAGCCAAGACGGGATCTCTGGGGCCAACGTCCTGACTTTC. Its translation is CASSQDGISGANVLTF.

The chain joins TRBV11-2 to TRBJ2-2; 10 bases match TRBD2. V lost 7 bases and J lost 3; bases outside the gene matches: 5. The CDR3 length is 15 residues. Per the germline V gene, CDR1 is SGHAT and CDR2 is FQNNGV. As DNA, the CDR3 is TGTGCCAGCACCCAGCGGGGGGGCCACACCGGGGAGCTGTTTTTT. This encodes CASTQRGGHTGELFF.

In its sample, this clone was seen a few times. The chain joins TRBV19 to TRBJ2-1, with 11 positions matching TRBD1. V dropped 1 base and J dropped 7; count of bases not matched to a gene: 6. CDR1 LNHDA and CDR2 SQIVND come from the germline V gene (reference sequence). The CDR3 is made up of 16 amino acids. The DNA of the CDR3 is TGTGCCAGTAGTATAGTGGACAGGGGGCAATGGAATGAGCAGTTCTTC. Protein product: CASSIVDRGQWNEQFF.

This clone has a handful of counts. The CDR3 DNA reads TGTGCCAGCACCCCAACTCGGGGGGCGAGCACTGAAGCTTTCTTT. As protein: CASTPTRGASTEAFF. The rearrangement joins TRBV13 to TRBJ1-1, with a possible D match to TRBD1 (6 bases). The CDR3 is 15 residues long. Trimming stripped 7 bases from V and 4 bases from J, with 19 bases between. Germline V gives CDR1 PRHDT, CDR2 FYEKMQ (reference sequence). The full variable domain, in which reference TRBV13 and TRBJ1-1 provide the parts outside the CDR3, is AAGVIQSPRHLIKEKRETATLKCYPIPRHDTVYWYQQGPGQDPQFLISFYEKMQSDKGSIPDRFSAQQFSDYHSELNMSSLELGDSALYFCASTPTRGASTEAFFGQGTRLTVV.

The V gene is TRBV12-5, the J gene TRBJ1-4; a weak D match, TRBD1 (6 bases). The germline gives CDR1 LGHNT, CDR2 FRNRAP. Trimming removed 11 bases from V and 3 bases from J, with 10 bases in between. The CDR3 consists of 12 residues. The CDR3 DNA follows: TGTGCTTCGGGGGGCCCTAATGAAAAACTGTTTTTT. Its protein product is CASGGPNEKLFF.

The chain uses TRBV7-9 and TRBJ1-4, with D possibly TRBD1 on 6 matching bases. Germline CDR1 reads SEHNR; CDR2 reads FQNEAQ (reference sequence). V gave up 5 bases and J gave up 3 bases, with 19 bases separating them. The CDR3 length is 17 residues. In nucleotides, the CDR3 is TGTGCCAGCAGCCCTTATAGACAGGCCGGGGCTAATGAAAAACTGTTTTTT. This sequence encodes CASSPYRQAGANEKLFF. Full variable domain (outside the CDR3, taken from reference TRBV7-9 and TRBJ1-4): DTGVSQNPRHKITKRGQNVTFRCDPISEHNRLYWYRQTLGQGPEFLTYFQNEAQLEKSRLLSDRFSAERPKGSFSTLEIQRTEQGDSAMYLCASSPYRQAGANEKLFFGSGTQLSVL.